This TCR beta chain was identified during a study of monozygotic twins with inflammatory bowel disease. The study's findings and limits: The authors note that differing immunosuppressive treatments may have added variability to patient repertoires. Compared with healthy co-twins, IBD patients showed reduced TCRbeta repertoire diversity by inverse Simpson.

The CDR3 has 14 amino acids. Germline V gene sequence: CDR1 MNHEY, CDR2 SVGAGI. A remark on this clonotype: Its target is not known.

Input per TCR library consisted of roughly 4,000 ng of total RNA. TCRdb reprocessed the 5' RACE reads and keeps a single row for each CDR3 protein, giving no DNA. In total, the table holds around 190,000 distinct CDR3 sequences. The sequence derives from a human donor with ulcerative colitis or Crohn's disease, or a healthy co-twin of an affected twin (not recorded which). Sequencing was done on a sample of blood. The chain couples TRBV6-5 to TRBJ1-5; TCRdb selects TRBD1, and the lack of DNA leaves this call unchecked. CDR3 residues: CASSYNRGEQPQHF.